This T cell receptor (beta chain) comes out of a study of PD-1 blockade in classical Hodgkin lymphoma. Sequencing was performed with immunoSEQ multiplex PCR; in TCRdb, only in-frame clones are kept and a portion is missing. This table holds more than 30,000 clones, around nine tenths found once. All patients experienced relapse after autologous stem cell transplantation, and brentuximab vedotin exposure was variable. After removal of 3 bases from V and 10 bases from J, the junction contained 12 bases not matched to a gene. CDR3 size: 14 residues. CDR1 is SGHDT and CDR2 is YYEEEE in the germline V gene.

Sequencing was performed on peripheral blood mononuclear cells (PBMCs), taken before the second cycle of nivolumab. V and J are TRBV5-6 and TRBJ1-1, with TRBD1 identical over 7 bases. The receptor was derived from a human donor with classical Hodgkin lymphoma. CDR3 residues: CASSSMTGRGGAFF. The CDR3 DNA is TGTGCCAGCAGCTCAATGACAGGGCGTGGGGGAGCTTTCTTT.